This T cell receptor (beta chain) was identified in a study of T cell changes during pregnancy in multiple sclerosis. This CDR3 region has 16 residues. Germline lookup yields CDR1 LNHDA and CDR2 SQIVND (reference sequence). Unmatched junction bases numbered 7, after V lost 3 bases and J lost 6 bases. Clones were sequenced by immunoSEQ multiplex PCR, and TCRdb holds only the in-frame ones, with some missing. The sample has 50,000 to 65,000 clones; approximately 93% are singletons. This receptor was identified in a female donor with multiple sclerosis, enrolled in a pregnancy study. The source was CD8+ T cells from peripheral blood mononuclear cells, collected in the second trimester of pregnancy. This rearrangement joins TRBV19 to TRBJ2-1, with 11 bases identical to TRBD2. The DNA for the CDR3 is TGTGCCAGTAGTATTTCTAGCGGGAGGTTTAGCAATGAGCAGTTCTTC. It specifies CASSISSGRFSNEQFF. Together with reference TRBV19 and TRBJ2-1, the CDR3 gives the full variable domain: DGGITQSPKYLFRKEGQNVTLSCEQNLNHDAMYWYRQDPGQGLRLIYYSQIVNDFQKGDIAEGYSVSREKKESFPLTVTSAQKNPTAFYLCASSISSGRFSNEQFFGPGTRLTVL.